Shown below are 13 T cell receptor beta chains from a single sample sequenced in a study of T cell responses to AZD1222 COVID-19 vaccine. Sequenced by immunoSEQ multiplex PCR; TCRdb stores in-frame clones only, minus some. The sample carries 120,000 to 150,000 clones, roughly 90% recorded once. Source: peripheral blood, taken on day 0 of AZD1222 vaccination. Receptors were obtained from an adult in good health.

V gene TRBV4-1 combines with J gene TRBJ1-2, with D tentatively TRBD1 (5 bases). Germline CDR1 MGHRA, CDR2 YSYEKL. V lost 1 base to trimming and J lost 3 bases, with 9 bases between them. The CDR3 covers 14 residues. CDR3: CASSQASGYYGYTF. CDR3 nucleotides: TGCGCCAGCAGCCAAGCCTCAGGGTACTATGGCTACACCTTC.

The V gene is TRBV2, the J gene TRBJ1-1; D not resolved. CDR3 length equals 13 residues. The germline gives CDR1 SNHLY, CDR2 FYNNEI. The V end was cut by 0 bases, the J end by 3 bases, with 5 bases between. The CDR3 spells CASSEARYTEAFF. The CDR3 DNA sequence: TGTGCCAGCAGTGAAGCACGCTACACTGAAGCTTTCTTT.

The rearrangement links TRBV7-2 to TRBJ2-5, with D unresolved. Trimming stripped 2 bases from V and 4 bases from J, with 11 bases between. CDR3 length: 14 residues. Germline values: CDR1 SGHTA, CDR2 FQGNSA. The CDR3 sequence: CASSLRTAGETQYF. The CDR3 DNA reads TGTGCCAGCAGCTTAAGGACCGCTGGAGAGACCCAGTACTTC.

The chain combines TRBV6-2 or TRBV6-3 with TRBJ2-3; D unclear. This CDR3 is built from 13 residues. Germline assignment: CDR1 MNHEY and CDR2 SVGEGT. V was cut by 6 bases and J by 6 bases, with 13 bases left in between. Here the CDR3 reads CASSQRSPDTQYF. In DNA form, the CDR3 reads TGTGCCAGCAGCCAGAGGAGTCCCGATACGCAGTATTTT.

The genes are TRBV5-6 and TRBJ2-1; TRBD2 matches at 11 bases. The CDR3 loop spans 15 amino acids. CDR1 and CDR2 (germline): SGHDT, YYEEEE. V lost 2 bases to trimming and J lost 6 bases; unmatched junction nucleotides: 4. For the CDR3, the DNA is TGTGCCAGCAGCTTAATAGCGGGGGGGCCCAATGAGCAGTTCTTC. Translated: CASSLIAGGPNEQFF.

The CDR3 reads CASSGREGNEKLFF. The CDR3 DNA follows: TGTGCCAGCAGCGGACGGGAGGGTAATGAAAAACTGTTTTTT. The rearrangement joins TRBV11-2 to TRBJ1-4; D uncertain. The V end was cut by 5 bases, the J end by 4 bases, with 11 bases between. The CDR3 is 14 amino acids. Per the germline V gene, CDR1 is SGHAT and CDR2 is FQNNGV.

The genes are TRBV9 and TRBJ2-1, with 13 nucleotides matching TRBD2. The trim removed 4 bases at V and 3 bases at J, leaving 7 bases unmatched. Germline values: CDR1 SGDLS, CDR2 YYNGEE. This CDR3 has 17 amino acids. The CDR3 loop reads CASSSRLAGGDYNEQFF. The CDR3 DNA reads as TGTGCCAGCAGCTCGAGACTAGCGGGGGGCGACTACAATGAGCAGTTCTTC.

CDR3 nucleotide sequence: TGTGCCAGCAGTTCGACCTCGGCGGTACATTTTAACTATGGCTACACCTTC. Amino acids: CASSSTSAVHFNYGYTF. The gene calls are TRBV6-7 and TRBJ1-2, with D unresolved. TRBV6-7 is an ORF for which the function is uncertain. This CDR3 region has 17 residues. The germline V and J ends were trimmed by 4 bases and 1 base, with 19 bases remaining between them.

This rearrangement joins TRBV19 to TRBJ2-1; D is tentatively TRBD1 or TRBD2 (5 bases each). The CDR3 contains 15 residues. V lost 1 base and J 4 bases, leaving 11 bases between the germline ends. The germline CDR1 and CDR2 sequences are LNHDA and SQIVND (reference sequence). The CDR3 is CASSIVQEAYNEQFF. CDR3 DNA: TGTGCCAGTAGTATAGTACAGGAGGCATACAATGAGCAGTTCTTC.

This clone was counted once. This chain joins TRBV5-1 and TRBJ2-3; weak D call: TRBD1 (6 bases). The CDR3 covers 15 residues. V was cut by 4 bases and J by 4 bases, with 16 bases left in between. Looked up from germline, CDR1 is SGHRS and CDR2 is YFSETQ. The CDR3 is CASSRDPRQADTQYF. The CDR3, as DNA: TGCGCCAGCAGCAGGGACCCCAGACAGGCAGATACGCAGTATTTT.

The chain uses TRBV28 and TRBJ2-7; D might be TRBD1 (6 bases). Trimming left V 7 bases short and J 1 base short, with 14 bases between. CDR1 is MDHEN, CDR2 SYDVKM, per germline. The CDR3 is 14 residues long. CDR3 amino acids: CASTLGTFSYEQYF. The CDR3 DNA is TGTGCCAGCACCCTCGGGACATTTTCCTACGAGCAGTACTTC.

This chain connects TRBV7-2 to TRBJ1-4; TRBD1 might be the D (5 bases). Looked up from germline, CDR1 is SGHTA and CDR2 is FQGNSA. CDR3 length equals 16 residues. V gave up 2 bases and J gave up 5 bases, with 15 bases separating them. The CDR3 loop is CASSLTAQAPNEKLFF. Here the CDR3 DNA reads TGTGCCAGCAGCTTAACAGCACAGGCCCCGAATGAAAAACTGTTTTTT.

V gene TRBV6-5 combines with J gene TRBJ1-3; D possibly corresponds to TRBD1 (5 bases). The V and J ends lost 7 bases and 0 bases respectively, with 13 bases between them. The CDR3 covers 15 residues. Germline V lookup: CDR1 MNHEY, CDR2 SVGAGI. The CDR3 DNA reads as TGTGCCAGCACCCGACGGAGGGGCTCTGGAAACACCATATATTTT. Amino acid sequence: CASTRRRGSGNTIYF.